This entry describes one T cell receptor beta chain. Its antigen is still unknown. The assay was immunoSEQ multiplex PCR, and TCRdb's table has in-frame clones only and misses some. This table has 80,000 to 95,000 clones, roughly 80% appearing once. This specimen belongs to a study of radiotherapy plus CTLA-4 blockade in lung cancer. Study at large: Of the patients, around 17% showed objective responses and around 29% attained disease control.

Study-wide findings and caveats: Interferon-beta, together with early blood T cell clone dynamics, reportedly best predicted response. Clones of tumor-derived TCRs expanded in blood after radiotherapy plus ipilimumab.

J gave up 3 bases and V 5 bases, and 5 bases lay outside the gene matches. Germline CDR1 and CDR2: SGHAT and FQNNGV. This CDR3 has 15 residues. V gene TRBV11-2 combines with J gene TRBJ2-5; 11 nucleotides match TRBD2. This specimen consisted of peripheral blood, obtained from a patient treated with radiotherapy plus ipilimumab. The clonotype originates from a human donor with non-small cell lung cancer that progressed on radiotherapy plus ipilimumab. CDR3 nucleotides: TGTGCCAGCAGCCAACTACTAGCGGGAGAAGAGACCCAGTACTTC. Protein product: CASSQLLAGEETQYF. Together with reference TRBV11-2 and TRBJ2-5, the CDR3 gives the full variable domain: EAGVAQSPRYKIIEKRQSVAFWCNPISGHATLYWYQQILGQGPKLLIQFQNNGVVDDSQLPKDRFSAERLKGVDSTLKIQPAKLEDSAVYLCASSQLLAGEETQYFGPGTRLLVL.